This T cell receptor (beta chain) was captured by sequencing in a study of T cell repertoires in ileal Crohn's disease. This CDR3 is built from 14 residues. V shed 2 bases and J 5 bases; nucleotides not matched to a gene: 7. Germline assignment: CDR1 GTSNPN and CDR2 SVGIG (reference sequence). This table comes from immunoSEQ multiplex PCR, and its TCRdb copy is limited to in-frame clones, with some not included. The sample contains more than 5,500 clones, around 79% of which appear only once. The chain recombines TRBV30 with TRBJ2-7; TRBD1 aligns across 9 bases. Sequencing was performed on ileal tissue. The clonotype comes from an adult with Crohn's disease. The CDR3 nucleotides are TGTGCCTGGAGTCTTGGGGACAGGGTGCACGAGCAGTACTTC. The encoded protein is CAWSLGDRVHEQYF.